Sequencing of this T cell receptor (beta chain) was carried out in a study of cytomegalovirus exposure and HLA in healthy donors. This CDR3 spans 13 amino acids. V was clipped by 4 bases and J by 4 bases, with 10 bases between them. Germline CDR1 and CDR2: SGHTA and FQGTGA. General study findings and limits: In an earlier analysis, about 87% or about 30%: the productive usage of most TCR beta V segments.

60 Vbeta and 13 Jbeta primers were used in PCR. Sequenced by immunoSEQ multiplex PCR; TCRdb stores in-frame clones only, minus some. The listing contains tens of thousands of clones. As concerns this clone: Its target is not known.

This sequence joins TRBV7-3 and TRBJ1-1; possible D gene TRBD1, 6 bases. The origin of this receptor is a man aged 18-30 years in good health and CMV-seropositive. Sequences were obtained from PBMCs. CDR3 in amino acids: CASSWQGPTEAFF. The CDR3 DNA sequence: TGTGCCAGCAGCTGGCAGGGGCCCACTGAAGCTTTCTTT.